The rows below give T cell receptor beta chains drawn from one sample of a study of OX40 agonist ivuxolimab in advanced cancers. Some clones are missing from TCRdb's copy, which holds only in-frame ones; the method was immunoSEQ multiplex PCR. The table shows about 20,000 clones, with around nine tenths occurring only once. Sequencing was performed on CD4+ or CD8+ T cells sorted from blood, taken in a trial of the OX40 agonist ivuxolimab. The source of these receptors is an adult with an advanced solid tumor such as melanoma, head and neck, liver or kidney cancer. Both conserved end residues are part of each CDR3. D genes are given only for firm matches. Not every row has a clone size; where given, it reads once, few, many or a size class.

abundance	v_gene	d_gene	j_gene	CDR3aa	CDR3nt
-	TRBV28	-	TRBJ2-1	CASSSSYQTDNEQFF	TGTGCCAGCAGTTCCTCATATCAGACTGACAATGAGCAGTTCTTC
-	TRBV28	TRBD1	TRBJ2-7	CASSSTGTGDYEQYF	TGTGCCAGCAGTTCCACCGGGACAGGGGACTACGAGCAGTACTTC
-	TRBV5-6	-	TRBJ2-7	CASSVTSISEQYF	TGTGCCAGCAGCGTCACTAGTATTTCCGAGCAGTACTTC
-	TRBV2	TRBD1	TRBJ2-7	CATTGGASYEQYF	TGTGCCACTACAGGGGGCGCTTCCTACGAGCAGTACTTC
-	TRBV7-2	-	TRBJ2-5	CASSPTGRTQETQYF	TGTGCCAGCAGCCCAACAGGCCGAACTCAAGAGACCCAGTACTTC
-	TRBV10-3	-	TRBJ1-1	CAISESNTEAFF	TGTGCCATCAGTGAGTCCAACACTGAAGCTTTCTTT
once	TRBV28	-	TRBJ2-1	CASSLLGVEYNEQFF	TGTGCCAGCAGTTTATTGGGAGTTGAGTACAATGAGCAGTTCTTC
-	TRBV19	TRBD1	TRBJ2-7	CASSGYRGGYEQYF	TGTGCCAGTAGTGGGTACAGGGGTGGCTACGAGCAGTACTTC
-	TRBV4-3	-	TRBJ2-6	CASSQSPETGANVLTF	TGCGCCAGCAGCCAAAGCCCAGAGACTGGGGCCAACGTCCTGACTTTC
once	TRBV6-1	TRBD2	TRBJ2-7	CASSELAGFPSYEQYF	TGTGCCAGCAGTGAACTAGCGGGATTCCCATCCTACGAGCAGTACTTC
-	TRBV28	TRBD2	TRBJ2-4	CASSLTGGAAKNIQYF	TGTGCCAGCAGTCTCACGGGGGGGGCGGCCAAAAACATTCAGTACTTC
-	TRBV29-1	TRBD1	TRBJ1-1	CSVEGTGGTRTEAFF	TGCAGCGTTGAAGGGACAGGTGGAACTAGGACTGAAGCTTTCTTT
once	TRBV6-5	TRBD1	TRBJ2-7	CASSYEGALDEQYF	TGTGCCAGCAGTTACGAGGGGGCGCTGGACGAGCAGTACTTC
-	TRBV21-1	-	TRBJ2-3	CASSKFGECRTSGRTWGTDTQYF	TGTGCCAGCAGCAAATTTGGTGAATGTAGGACTAGCGGGAGGACGTGGGGCACAGATACGCAGTATTTT
-	TRBV4-1	TRBD2	TRBJ2-7	CASSLRTSGIGSGEQYF	TGCGCCAGCAGCTTACGGACTAGCGGGATAGGCTCGGGCGAGCAGTACTTC
-	TRBV4-1	-	TRBJ2-2	CASSHHRPGELFF	TGCGCCAGCAGCCACCACCGGCCCGGGGAGCTGTTTTTT
-	TRBV6-4	TRBD1	TRBJ2-3	CASSEGQGADTQYF	TGTGCCAGCAGTGAGGGACAGGGGGCAGATACGCAGTATTTT
-	TRBV7-9	-	TRBJ2-1	CASSSPRDLAHEQFF	TGTGCCAGCAGCAGCCCCCGGGACTTGGCCCATGAGCAGTTCTTC
-	TRBV30	-	TRBJ2-1	CAWVALSSYNEQFF	TGTGCCTGGGTTGCGTTGAGCTCCTACAATGAGCAGTTCTTC